This T cell receptor (beta chain) originates from a study of blood T cell repertoires in COVID-19. On the study more broadly: Some COVID-19 samples were acute and others convalescent; all came from the United States, Italy and Spain. The analysed material was cDNA or gDNA that came from T cells, B-cell-depleted T cells, or PBMCs.

In the original analysis: Estimates of nucleated cell counts were drawn from the amplification of reference gene primers. The assay was immunoSEQ multiplex PCR, and TCRdb's table has in-frame clones only and misses some. That table supplies the V and J calls and clone size; D and trimming were determined from the DNA. The sample lists some 340,000 clones, around four fifths occurring once. Germline assignment: CDR1 SGHAT and CDR2 FQNNGV. This CDR3 comprises 18 residues. V was shortened by 1 base and J by 3 bases, with 21 bases between the two germline ends. V and J are TRBV11-2 and TRBJ2-5; D possibly corresponds to TRBD2 (5 bases). The sequence derives from a man in his thirties or forties with active or convalescent COVID-19. Input material: peripheral blood. The CDR3 bases are TGTGCCAGCAGCTTAGGGCTAGCTTCATATCGCCGGGAAGAGACCCAGTACTTC. Its protein product is CASSLGLASYRREETQYF.